One and the same sample provided the 15 T cell receptor beta chains below, sequenced in a study of cytotoxic CD8 clonotypes in ibrutinib-treated CLL. Clones were sequenced by immunoSEQ multiplex PCR, and TCRdb holds only the in-frame ones, with some missing. There are approximately 100,000 clones in the sample; about 50% occur only once, and roughly 35% lies in the top ten. Material: PBMCs, obtained after 24 months of ibrutinib treatment. All receptors come from a human donor with chronic lymphocytic leukemia.

This clone came up once. V usage is TRBV5-6 and J usage is TRBJ1-2; a weak D match, TRBD1 (5 bases). Trimming took 0 bases from V and 3 from J, leaving 18 bases between them. Germline CDR1 SGHDT, CDR2 YYEEEE. CDR3 length: 17 amino acids. The CDR3: CASSLGGATTRDYGYTF. DNA of the CDR3: TGTGCCAGCAGCTTGGGTGGGGCGACTACCAGGGACTATGGCTACACCTTC.

The chain is built from TRBV5-8 and TRBJ2-3, with a possible D match to TRBD1 (6 bases). The CDR3 covers 18 residues. Per the germline V gene, CDR1 is SGHTS and CDR2 is YDEGEE. Trimming removed 4 bases from V and 7 bases from J, with 28 bases in between. CDR3 in amino acids: CASSIALGRGRGSNTQYF. The CDR3 nucleotides are TGTGCCAGCAGCATTGCCTTGGGGAGAGGCAGGGGTTCGAATACGCAGTATTTT.

In this sample, this clone turned up once. The chain joins TRBV7-9 to TRBJ1-5, with 7 bases fitting TRBD1. V lost 6 bases, J lost 5 bases, and 7 bases stayed unmatched. Germline V gene data show CDR1 as SEHNR and CDR2 as FQNEAQ (reference sequence). The CDR3 sequence is 14 residues long. The CDR3 loop is CASSSTGWDQPQHF. The CDR3 nucleotides read TGTGCCAGCAGTTCGACAGGGTGGGATCAGCCCCAGCATTTT.

The chain recombines TRBV7-6 with TRBJ2-7; possibly TRBD2 for D (7 bases). This CDR3 contains 14 residues. Germline V gene lookup returns CDR1 SGHVS and CDR2 FNYEAQ. V lost 7 bases and J lost 3, with 16 bases in between. CDR3 region: CASTTQGGSYEQYF. As DNA, the CDR3 is TGTGCCAGCACGACACAGGGAGGGAGCTACGAGCAGTACTTC.

This rearrangement joins TRBV28 to TRBJ1-1; a weak D match, TRBD1 (5 bases). The CDR3 spans 13 residues. With 8 bases removed from V and 6 bases from J, the gap between germline ends came to 16 bases. CDR1 and CDR2 (germline): MDHEN, SYDVKM. The CDR3, as DNA: TGTGCCAGCGCGGCGGAGGGGCCTTCTGAAGCTTTCTTT. Protein: CASAAEGPSEAFF.

The chain is built from TRBV30 and TRBJ1-1, with 8 nucleotides matching TRBD1. The CDR3 extends over 15 amino acids. The ends lost 2 bases at V and 2 bases at J; junction bases unmatched: 7. Germline lookup yields CDR1 GTSNPN and CDR2 SVGIG (reference sequence). The CDR3 protein is CAWSPGGSVNTEAFF. CDR3 sequence (DNA): TGTGCCTGGAGTCCAGGGGGCAGTGTTAACACTGAAGCTTTCTTT.

This clone has only a few counts. This sequence joins TRBV6-6 and TRBJ2-7, with D unresolved. The germline gives CDR1 MNHNY, CDR2 SVGAGI (reference sequence). This CDR3 is 15 amino acids long. Trimming shortened V by 1 base and J by 0 bases, and 10 bases separated the two germline ends. CDR3 in amino acids: CASSYFNLNSYEQYF. Written as DNA, the CDR3 is TGTGCCAGCAGTTACTTTAACCTCAACTCCTACGAGCAGTACTTC.

This chain joins TRBV4-1 and TRBJ1-6; 9 nucleotides match TRBD1. Trimming cost V 4 bases and J 7 bases; bases outside gene matches: 5. The CDR3 totals 15 residues. CDR1 is MGHRA and CDR2 is YSYEKL in the germline V gene. CDR3 bases: TGCGCCAGCAGCCGAGAGACAGGGGGAAATTCACCCCTCCACTTT. Its protein is CASSRETGGNSPLHF.

The CDR3 loop is CASSQEGVRSTDTQYF. DNA of the CDR3: TGTGCCAGCAGCCAAGAAGGGGTTCGGAGCACAGATACGCAGTATTTT. The rearrangement joins TRBV14 to TRBJ2-3; D perhaps matches TRBD1 (5 bases). Germline lookup yields CDR1 SGHDN and CDR2 FVKESK. V lost 0 bases, J lost 0 bases, and 10 bases lay in between. This CDR3 region has 16 residues.

V and J are TRBV6-5 and TRBJ1-2; D may be TRBD1 (6 bases). The CDR3 has 15 amino acids. Germline CDR1 MNHEY, CDR2 SVGAGI. Trimming removed 6 bases from V and 2 bases from J, with 16 bases in between. The CDR3 coding sequence is TGTGCCAGCAGCCAACAACAGGGTAGAAACTATGGCTACACCTTC. Its protein is CASSQQQGRNYGYTF.

J is TRBJ2-1 and V is TRBV6-5; 8 bases fit TRBD1. The CDR3 length is 16 residues. V gave up 2 bases and J gave up 7 bases; unmatched junction bases: 10. Germline lookup yields CDR1 MNHEY and CDR2 SVGAGI. DNA of the CDR3: TGTGCCAGCAGTTACCAGGGGCAGGGGGCGCCGAATGAGCAGTTCTTC. Encoded protein: CASSYQGQGAPNEQFF.

There are a few counts of this clone. This rearrangement joins TRBV7-2 to TRBJ2-7; no reliable D call. The germline gives CDR1 SGHTA, CDR2 FQGNSA. The CDR3 consists of 11 residues. The V end lost 3 bases, the J end lost 4 bases, and 4 bases lay between the germline ends. CDR3 nucleotide sequence: TGTGCCAGCAGCTTCAGGTACGAGCAGTACTTC. It encodes CASSFRYEQYF.

The J gene is TRBJ2-3, the V gene TRBV5-1, with 10 bases lining up with TRBD2. Germline CDR1 and CDR2: SGHRS and YFSETQ. The CDR3 length is 16 residues. V dropped 1 base and J dropped 6; count of bases not matched to a gene: 8. The CDR3 is CASSLQGSGGLDTQYF. In DNA, the CDR3 is TGCGCCAGCAGCTTGCAGGGTAGCGGGGGGTTGGATACGCAGTATTTT. Drawing the rest from reference TRBV5-1 and TRBJ2-3, the complete variable domain is KAGVTQTPRYLIKTRGQQVTLSCSPISGHRSVSWYQQTPGQGLQFLFEYFSETQRNKGNFPGRFSGRQFSNSRSEMNVSTLELGDSALYLCASSLQGSGGLDTQYFGPGTRLTVL.

Notes on this clone: Different DNA sequences within this sample yield the same CDR3. The chain employs TRBV29-1 and TRBJ1-3; no clear D. Looked up from germline, CDR1 is SQVTM and CDR2 is ANQGSEA. V gave up 2 bases and J gave up 3 bases, with 2 bases separating them. This CDR3 has 11 amino acids. The CDR3 loop is CSVESGNTIYF. CDR3 nucleotides: TGCAGCGTTGAAAGTGGAAACACCATATATTTT.

CDR3 DNA: TGTGCCAGCAGCTTAGTTTTGGGTGACACCGGGGAGCTGTTTTTT. This gives the protein CASSLVLGDTGELFF. The chain couples TRBV7-9 to TRBJ2-2; D gene unclear. The CDR3 is 15 residues long. Trimming cost V 1 base and J 3 bases, with 9 bases left between them. The V gene's germline CDR1 is SEHNR and CDR2 FQNEAQ (reference sequence).